This note documents a single T cell receptor beta chain sequence. Its antigen is unknown. The record originates from a study of cytomegalovirus exposure and HLA in healthy donors. Regarding the study as a whole: Altogether, 164 TCR beta chains were recorded as cytomegalovirus-associated. A classifier reportedly called cytomegalovirus status with high sensitivity and specificity.

The donors were part of the validation cohort of roughly 110 subjects. That cohort was separate from the first cohort, which comprised under 750 subjects. Sequencing used immunoSEQ multiplex PCR; TCRdb keeps in-frame clones, though not all of them. The table includes around 200,000 clones, 81% detected once. Sequenced: PBMCs. The clonotype comes from a woman in her 30s in good health and CMV-seronegative.

The CDR3 is CAWSVGPDTQYF. In nucleotides, the CDR3 is TGTGCCTGGAGTGTGGGCCCAGATACGCAGTATTTT. This chain joins TRBV30 and TRBJ2-3, with no clear D. CDR1 is GTSNPN, CDR2 SVGIG, per germline (reference sequence). V was trimmed by 0 bases and J by 4 bases, leaving 5 bases between them. This CDR3 contains 12 residues.